The present T cell receptor beta chain was sequenced within a study of shared clonotypes between healthy human individuals. Notes on the study in general: Sampling used blood alone; tissue repertoires probably differ.

This clone was counted ten times or more. Its antigen remains unknown. Here immunoSEQ multiplex PCR was the method, and the copy in TCRdb shows in-frame clones only, minus some. Among about half a million clones listed, around 77% were seen once. The CDR3 covers 15 residues. Per the germline V gene, CDR1 is SGHKS and CDR2 is YYEKEE (reference sequence). V was pared by 4 bases and J by 0 bases, with 14 bases between. All donors qualified as healthy HIV-negative adults and had experienced no recent acute infections or vaccinations. The TCR was taken from a middle-aged woman in good health. Some clones in this sample may be carry-over from other donors' samples. The chain is built from TRBV5-5 and TRBJ2-7; D possibly corresponds to TRBD2 (5 bases). Sequencing was carried out using PBMCs. CDR3 loop: CASSTIVGNSYEQYF. DNA for the CDR3: TGTGCCAGCAGCACGATCGTCGGGAACTCCTACGAGCAGTACTTC.